What follows describes a single T cell receptor (beta chain). There is no known antigen for this receptor. No base quality information exists; no much larger clone differs at one position. Collaborating institutions collected whole blood in K2EDTA tubes following their own protocols. For TCRbeta analysis, collaborator samples were shipped as frozen whole blood, as isolated PBMCs, or as DNA extracted from either sample type. The data stem from a study of blood T cell repertoires in COVID-19 (dated by TCRdb to between 2020 and 2021). Context from the whole study: Collaborator samples came from the United States, Italy and Spain and covered acute and convalescent phases of COVID-19. The prospective study material was composed of cDNA or gDNA derived from T cells, B-cell-depleted T cells, or PBMCs. Subjects who had been exposed to COVID-19, were actively infected with it, or had recovered from it provided the deeply sampled blood TCRbeta repertoires that made up the dataset. The repertoires were released in a freely available public database intended as a resource for research on the immune response to SARS-CoV-2. Samples came from the ongoing ImmuneRACE study (first 160 participants) plus 1,254 subjects from 6 global collaborators. A de-identified subject ID, COVID-19 status, age in years and sex were almost always included in the sample metadata. HLA class I and class II types, where available, came from metadata supplied by the sample provider rather than from assay-based typing. The investigation overall reported the following: Clinical and demographic metadata were provided uncurated, with the amount varying by source and participant.

The immunoSEQ Assay, a bias-controlled multiplex PCR, was used to amplify TCRbeta CDR3 regions from genomic DNA. The study's processing was this. Nucleated cell counts per sample were estimated from amplification of reference gene primers within the assay. Sequence reads were collapsed and filtered to measure the absolute abundance of every unique TCRbeta CDR3 rearrangement. For each sample, productive Simpson clonality was calculated by taking the square root of Simpson's diversity index across productive rearrangements. TCRdb's version of the immuneACCESS table is confined to in-frame rearrangements and falls short of the full clone set. An unresolved V gene accounts for under half of the shortfall where checked; the remainder is of unknown origin. Clone size and V and J calls were adopted from that table, with D and trimming inferred from the DNA. For this sample there are approximately 140,000 clones; around nine tenths appear just once. Jointly, the top ten make up 3.5% to 5.5% of the sample.

Deletion took 2 bases off V and 5 bases off J, with a span of 9 bases between the germline ends. The CDR3 goes from the cysteine to the phenylalanine over 13 residues. Only the CDR3 DNA stays, 39 bases, in frame from base 1. Material: peripheral blood. This receptor chain uses TRBV12-3 or TRBV12-4 and TRBJ2-5, with the D gene not confidently named. This TCR derives from a middle-aged woman with acute or convalescent COVID-19. The CDR3 reads as follows: CASSLNRRETQYF. The nucleotides read TGTGCCAGCAGTTTAAACAGAAGGGAGACCCAGTACTTC.